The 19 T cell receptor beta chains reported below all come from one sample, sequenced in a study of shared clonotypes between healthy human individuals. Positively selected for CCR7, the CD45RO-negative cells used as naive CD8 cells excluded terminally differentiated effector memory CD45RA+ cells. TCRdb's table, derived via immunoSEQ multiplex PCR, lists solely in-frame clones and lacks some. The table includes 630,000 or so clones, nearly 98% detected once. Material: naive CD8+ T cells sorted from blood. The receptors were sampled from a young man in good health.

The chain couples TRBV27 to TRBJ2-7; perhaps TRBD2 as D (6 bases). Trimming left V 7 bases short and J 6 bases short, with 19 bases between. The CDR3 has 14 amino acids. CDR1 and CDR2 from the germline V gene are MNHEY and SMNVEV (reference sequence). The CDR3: CASNHGTVGGEQYF. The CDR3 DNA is TGTGCCAGCAATCATGGGACCGTGGGGGGCGAGCAGTACTTC.

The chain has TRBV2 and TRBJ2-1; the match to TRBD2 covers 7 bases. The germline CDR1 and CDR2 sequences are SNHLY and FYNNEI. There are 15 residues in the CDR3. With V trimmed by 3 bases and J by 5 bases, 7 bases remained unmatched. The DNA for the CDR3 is TGTGCCAGCAGTGAGGGCACTAGCGATCACAATGAGCAGTTCTTC. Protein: CASSEGTSDHNEQFF.

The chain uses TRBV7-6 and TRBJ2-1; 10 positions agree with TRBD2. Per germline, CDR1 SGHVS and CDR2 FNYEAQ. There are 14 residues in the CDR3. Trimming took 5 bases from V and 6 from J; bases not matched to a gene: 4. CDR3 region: CASSPSGRVNEQFF. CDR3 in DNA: TGTGCCAGCAGCCCCAGCGGGAGGGTCAATGAGCAGTTCTTC.

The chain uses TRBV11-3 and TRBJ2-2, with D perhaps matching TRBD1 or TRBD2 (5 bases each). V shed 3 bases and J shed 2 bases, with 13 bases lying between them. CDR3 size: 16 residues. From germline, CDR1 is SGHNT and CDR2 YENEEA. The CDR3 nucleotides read TGTGCCAGCAGCTTGGACCGGGACCTTAACACCGGGGAGCTGTTTTTT. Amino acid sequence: CASSLDRDLNTGELFF. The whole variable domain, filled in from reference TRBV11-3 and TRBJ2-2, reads EAGVVQSPRYKIIEKKQPVAFWCNPISGHNTLYWYLQNLGQGPELLIRYENEEAVDDSQLPKDRFSAERLKGVDSTLKIQPAELGDSAVYLCASSLDRDLNTGELFFGEGSRLTVL.

This CDR3 reads CASSLDRTGANVLTF. The CDR3 coding sequence is TGTGCCAGCAGCTTAGATAGGACTGGGGCCAACGTCCTGACTTTC. The V call is TRBV11-2, the J call TRBJ2-6; D is unclear. The CDR3 is 15 residues long. Trimming shortened V by 0 bases and J by 2 bases, and 5 bases separated the two germline ends. CDR1 SGHAT and CDR2 FQNNGV come from the germline V gene.

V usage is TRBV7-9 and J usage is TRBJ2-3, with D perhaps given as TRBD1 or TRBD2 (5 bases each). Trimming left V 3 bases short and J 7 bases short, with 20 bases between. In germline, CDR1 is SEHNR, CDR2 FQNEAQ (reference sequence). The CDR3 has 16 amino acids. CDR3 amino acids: CASSFPRDPGPYTQYF. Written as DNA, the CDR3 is TGTGCCAGCAGCTTTCCCCGGGACCCCGGACCCTATACGCAGTATTTT.

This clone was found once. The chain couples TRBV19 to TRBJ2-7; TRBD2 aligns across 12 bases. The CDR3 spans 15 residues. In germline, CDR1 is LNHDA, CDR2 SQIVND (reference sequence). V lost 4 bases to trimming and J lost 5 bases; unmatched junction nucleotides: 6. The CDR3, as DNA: TGTGCCAGTAGTAAGCTAGCGGGAGGGATCAACGAGCAGTACTTC. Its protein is CASSKLAGGINEQYF.

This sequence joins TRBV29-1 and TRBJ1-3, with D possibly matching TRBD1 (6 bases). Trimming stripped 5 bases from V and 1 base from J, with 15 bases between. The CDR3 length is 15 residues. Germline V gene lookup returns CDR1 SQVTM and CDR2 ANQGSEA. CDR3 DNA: TGCAGCGTTTACGGGGAGGGGGTTTCTGGAAACACCATATATTTT. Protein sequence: CSVYGEGVSGNTIYF.

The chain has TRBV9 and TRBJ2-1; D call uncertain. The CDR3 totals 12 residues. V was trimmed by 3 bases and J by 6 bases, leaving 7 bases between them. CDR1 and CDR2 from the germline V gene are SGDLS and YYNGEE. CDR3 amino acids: CASSGLGNEQFF. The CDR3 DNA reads TGTGCCAGCAGCGGGTTGGGCAATGAGCAGTTCTTC.

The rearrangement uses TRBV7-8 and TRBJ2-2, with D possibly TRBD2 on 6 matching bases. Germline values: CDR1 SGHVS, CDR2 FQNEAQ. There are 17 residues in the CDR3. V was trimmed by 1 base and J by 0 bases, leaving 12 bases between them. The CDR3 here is CASSLVISGANTGELFF. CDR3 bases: TGTGCCAGCAGCTTAGTGATTAGCGGAGCGAACACCGGGGAGCTGTTTTTT.

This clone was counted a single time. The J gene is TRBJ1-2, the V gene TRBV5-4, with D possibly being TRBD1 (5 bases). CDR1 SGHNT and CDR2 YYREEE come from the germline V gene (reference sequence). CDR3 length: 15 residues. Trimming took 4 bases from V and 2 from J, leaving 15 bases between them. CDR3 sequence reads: CASSHTGGPNYGYTF. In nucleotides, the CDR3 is TGTGCCAGCAGCCATACCGGGGGACCCAACTATGGCTACACCTTC.

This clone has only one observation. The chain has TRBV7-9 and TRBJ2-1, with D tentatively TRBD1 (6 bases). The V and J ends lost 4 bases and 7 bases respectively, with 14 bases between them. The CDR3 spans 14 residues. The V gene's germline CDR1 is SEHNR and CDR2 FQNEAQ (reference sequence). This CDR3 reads CASSSPGQNNEQFF. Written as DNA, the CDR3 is TGTGCCAGCAGCTCCCCGGGACAAAATAATGAGCAGTTCTTC.

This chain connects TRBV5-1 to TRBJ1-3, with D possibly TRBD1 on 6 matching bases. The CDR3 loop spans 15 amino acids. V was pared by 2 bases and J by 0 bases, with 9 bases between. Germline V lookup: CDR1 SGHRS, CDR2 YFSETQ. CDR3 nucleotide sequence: TGCGCCAGCAGCTTCCGGGGGCGCTCTGGAAACACCATATATTTT. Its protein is CASSFRGRSGNTIYF.

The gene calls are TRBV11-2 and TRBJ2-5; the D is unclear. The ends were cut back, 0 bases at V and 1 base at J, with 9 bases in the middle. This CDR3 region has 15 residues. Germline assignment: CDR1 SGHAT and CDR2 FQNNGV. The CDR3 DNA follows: TGTGCCAGCAGCTTAGATCCCGCAAGCCAAGAGACCCAGTACTTC. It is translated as CASSLDPASQETQYF.

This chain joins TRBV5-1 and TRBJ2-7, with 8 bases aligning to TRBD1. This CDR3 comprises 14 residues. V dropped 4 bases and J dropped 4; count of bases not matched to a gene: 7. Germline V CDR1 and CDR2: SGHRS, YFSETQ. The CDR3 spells CASSDRTGFYEQYF. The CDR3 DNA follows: TGCGCCAGCAGCGATAGGACAGGGTTTTACGAGCAGTACTTC.

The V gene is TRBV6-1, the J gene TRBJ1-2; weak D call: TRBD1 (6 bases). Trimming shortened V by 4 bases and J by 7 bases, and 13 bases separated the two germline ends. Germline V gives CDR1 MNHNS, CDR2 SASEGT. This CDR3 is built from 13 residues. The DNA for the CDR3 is TGTGCCAGCAGTGCGGGACAAATTTTTGGCTACACCTTC. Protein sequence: CASSAGQIFGYTF.

This CDR3 reads CANHRVMESNQPQHF. In DNA, the CDR3 is TGTGCCAATCACAGGGTCATGGAGAGCAATCAGCCCCAGCATTTT. The chain uses TRBV6-5 and TRBJ1-5; D is possibly TRBD1 (6 bases). Germline CDR1 MNHEY, CDR2 SVGAGI. The CDR3 length is 15 residues. V was pared by 10 bases and J by 1 base, with 17 bases between.

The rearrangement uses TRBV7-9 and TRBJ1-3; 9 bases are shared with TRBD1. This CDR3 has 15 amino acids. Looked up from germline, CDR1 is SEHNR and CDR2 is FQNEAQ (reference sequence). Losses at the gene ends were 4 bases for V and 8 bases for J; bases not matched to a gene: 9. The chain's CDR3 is CASSYRDRAVDTIYF. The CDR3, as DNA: TGTGCCAGCAGCTACCGGGACAGGGCGGTTGACACCATATATTTT.

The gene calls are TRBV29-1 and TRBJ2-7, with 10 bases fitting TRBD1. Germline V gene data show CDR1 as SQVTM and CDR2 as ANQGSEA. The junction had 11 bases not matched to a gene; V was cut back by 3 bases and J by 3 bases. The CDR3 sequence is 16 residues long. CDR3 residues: CSVEVRDRGPLYEQYF. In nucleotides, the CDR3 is TGCAGCGTTGAGGTTCGGGACAGGGGACCCCTCTACGAGCAGTACTTC.